Listed below are T cell receptor beta chains from one sample, sequenced in a study of T-cell memory formation after mild COVID-19. Using its own MiXCR run on the 5' RACE reads, TCRdb lists one record per CDR3 protein. Counted here are just over 300,000 distinct CDR3 sequences, approximately 20% occurring once; the ten biggest clones make up under 25%. Sequencing used PBMCs or a T cell subset sorted from them (not recorded which). The receptors stem from a man between 18 and 35 years old who had mild COVID-19 (a few samples of this study predate the infection). Cell type and time point are not known. Both conserved end residues are part of each CDR3. The D gene is left open where the match is weak. Not every row has a clone size; where given, it reads once, few, many or a size class.

J: TRBJ2-2; V: TRBV5-1; size: -; D: -; CDR3: CASGGGTGELFF; DNA: TGCGCCAGTGGAGGGGGCACCGGGGAGCTGTTTTTT
J: TRBJ2-3; V: TRBV10-2; size: few; D: -; CDR3: CASGGGDTQYF; DNA: TGCGCCAGCGGGGGAGGAGATACGCAGTATTTT
J: TRBJ2-2; V: TRBV12-3/TRBV12-4; size: few; D: -; CDR3: CASSLRATGTGELFF; DNA: TGTGCCAGCAGTTTACGGGCTACTGGCACCGGGGAGCTGTTTTTT
J: TRBJ2-7; V: TRBV12-3/TRBV12-4; size: -; D: -; CDR3: CASSLTQSSYEQYF; DNA: TGTGCCAGCAGTTTAACGCAGAGCTCCTACGAGCAGTACTTC
J: TRBJ1-2; V: TRBV24-1; size: -; D: -; CDR3: CATSDAYSDGYTF; DNA: TGTGCCACCAGTGATGCCTACTCGGATGGCTACACCTTC
J: TRBJ2-2; V: TRBV7-2; size: -; D: TRBD1; CDR3: CASSPNRGARGTGDLFF; DNA: TGTGCCAGCAGCCCTAACAGGGGCGCACGTGGCACCGGGGATCTGTTTTTT
J: TRBJ2-1; V: TRBV7-6; size: -; D: -; CDR3: CASSSRREKEQFF; DNA: TGTGCCAGCAGCTCTAGGCGGGAAAAGGAGCAGTTCTTC
J: TRBJ2-7; V: TRBV18; size: -; D: -; CDR3: CASSPGQLYEQYF; DNA: TGTGCCAGCTCACCAGGGCAGCTCTACGAGCAGTACTTC
J: TRBJ2-3; V: TRBV7-6; size: many; D: -; CDR3: CASSLGLGVADTQYF; DNA: TGTGCCAGCAGCTTAGGTCTGGGGGTGGCAGATACGCAGTATTTT
J: TRBJ2-1; V: TRBV15; size: -; D: -; CDR3: CATREYNEQFF; DNA: TGTGCCACCAGGGAGTACAATGAGCAGTTCTTC
J: TRBJ1-3; V: TRBV19; size: -; D: -; CDR3: CASRGRSSGNTIYF; DNA: TGTGCCAGTAGAGGACGGTCCTCTGGAAACACCATATATTTT
J: TRBJ1-5; V: TRBV15; size: many; D: -; CDR3: CATSRAPSGGQPQHF; DNA: TGTGCCACCAGCCGAGCTCCTAGTGGGGGTCAGCCCCAGCATTTT
J: TRBJ1-2; V: TRBV9; size: few; D: -; CDR3: CASSVSVADGYTF; DNA: TGTGCCAGCAGCGTATCAGTTGCGGATGGCTACACCTTC
J: TRBJ1-1; V: TRBV4-1; size: -; D: TRBD1; CDR3: CASSQRQGVNTEAFF; DNA: TGCGCCAGCAGCCAAAGACAGGGCGTGAACACTGAAGCTTTCTTT
J: TRBJ2-2; V: TRBV6-5; size: few; D: -; CDR3: CASSYALNTGELFF; DNA: TGTGCCAGCAGTTATGCGCTTAACACCGGGGAGCTGTTTTTT
J: TRBJ2-5; V: TRBV20-1; size: few; D: -; CDR3: CSAMPGVSQETQYF; DNA: TGCAGTGCTATGCCGGGAGTATCGCAAGAGACCCAGTACTTC
J: TRBJ2-4; V: TRBV20-1; size: -; D: -; CDR3: CSASPPAGPRDIQYF; DNA: TGCAGTGCTAGCCCCCCCGCGGGCCCTCGGGACATTCAGTACTTC
J: TRBJ2-2; V: TRBV4-1; size: -; D: -; CDR3: CASSQYTPNTGELFF; DNA: TGCGCCAGCAGCCAGTATACTCCGAACACCGGGGAGCTGTTTTTT
J: TRBJ1-2; V: TRBV20-1; size: -; D: -; CDR3: CSATSLGGDYGYTF; DNA: TGCAGTGCCACGTCGTTAGGGGGGGACTATGGCTACACCTTC
J: TRBJ2-3; V: TRBV4-1; size: -; D: -; CDR3: CASSQPNGDTQYF; DNA: TGCGCCAGCAGCCAACCTAACGGGGATACGCAGTATTTT
J: TRBJ2-1; V: TRBV11-2; size: -; D: TRBD2; CDR3: CASSGTSGGAYNEQFF; DNA: TGTGCCAGCAGCGGGACTAGCGGGGGGGCCTACAATGAGCAGTTCTTC
J: TRBJ1-4; V: TRBV29-1; size: -; D: TRBD1; CDR3: CSVSGQVEGEELFF; DNA: TGCAGCGTTTCGGGACAGGTGGAGGGTGAGGAACTGTTTTTT